This TCR beta chain was captured in a study of cytomegalovirus exposure and HLA in healthy donors. Study observations and caveats: In a later analysis, first-cohort TCR clusters were found to tend to co-occur in the 95 to 150 validation repertoires.

Profiled with immunoSEQ multiplex PCR; TCRdb holds only in-frame clones, not every one. This sample yields about 130,000 clones, of which roughly 89% are seen a single time; about 8.2% belongs to the top ten. The donors were members of the validation cohort, which comprised 120 subjects and was separate from the first cohort of around 700 subjects. The CDR3 sequence is 14 residues long. V lost 1 base and J lost 2, with 7 bases in between. Germline loops: CDR1 SGHVS, CDR2 FNYEAQ. This clone has a single count. Its antigen is not known. This receptor was obtained from a woman between 18 and 30 years old in good health and CMV-seropositive. V gene TRBV7-6 combines with J gene TRBJ2-3; D is unclear. The specimen sequenced was PBMCs. The CDR3: CASSLEPNTDTQYF. Here the CDR3 DNA reads TGTGCCAGCAGCTTAGAGCCTAACACAGATACGCAGTATTTT.